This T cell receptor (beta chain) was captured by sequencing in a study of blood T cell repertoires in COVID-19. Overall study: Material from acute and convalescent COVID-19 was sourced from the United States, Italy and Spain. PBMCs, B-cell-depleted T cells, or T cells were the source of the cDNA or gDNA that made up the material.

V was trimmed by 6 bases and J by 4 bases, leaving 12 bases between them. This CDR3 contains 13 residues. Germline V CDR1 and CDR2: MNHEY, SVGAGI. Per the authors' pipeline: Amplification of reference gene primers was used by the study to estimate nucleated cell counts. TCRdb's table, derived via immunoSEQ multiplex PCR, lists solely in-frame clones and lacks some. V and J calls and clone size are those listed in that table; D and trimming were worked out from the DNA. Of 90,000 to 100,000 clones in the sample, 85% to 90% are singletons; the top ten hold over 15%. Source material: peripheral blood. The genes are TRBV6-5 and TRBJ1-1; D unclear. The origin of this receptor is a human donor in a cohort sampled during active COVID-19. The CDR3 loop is CASRVWRGTEAFF. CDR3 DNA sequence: TGTGCCAGCAGGGTTTGGCGGGGCACTGAAGCTTTCTTT.